Below, one T cell receptor (beta chain) is given with its context. This record belongs to a study of immune evolution from preneoplasia to lung adenocarcinoma. The CDR3 is made up of 14 amino acids. Trimming removed 2 bases at V and 5 bases at J, with 12 bases between. The V gene's germline CDR1 is MDHEN and CDR2 SYDVKM. Measured with immunoSEQ multiplex PCR; TCRdb has only the in-frame clones, and not every one. The sample has over 4,000 clones; approximately 85% are singletons. The chain uses TRBV28 and TRBJ2-5; the D gene is possibly TRBD2 (6 bases). The clonotype was recovered from a donor older than 65 with lung adenocarcinoma. Sequences were obtained from FFPE adjacent normal lung tissue. CDR3 amino acids: CASSLGGISETQYF. CDR3 DNA sequence: TGTGCCAGCAGTTTAGGGGGGATCTCGGAGACCCAGTACTTC.